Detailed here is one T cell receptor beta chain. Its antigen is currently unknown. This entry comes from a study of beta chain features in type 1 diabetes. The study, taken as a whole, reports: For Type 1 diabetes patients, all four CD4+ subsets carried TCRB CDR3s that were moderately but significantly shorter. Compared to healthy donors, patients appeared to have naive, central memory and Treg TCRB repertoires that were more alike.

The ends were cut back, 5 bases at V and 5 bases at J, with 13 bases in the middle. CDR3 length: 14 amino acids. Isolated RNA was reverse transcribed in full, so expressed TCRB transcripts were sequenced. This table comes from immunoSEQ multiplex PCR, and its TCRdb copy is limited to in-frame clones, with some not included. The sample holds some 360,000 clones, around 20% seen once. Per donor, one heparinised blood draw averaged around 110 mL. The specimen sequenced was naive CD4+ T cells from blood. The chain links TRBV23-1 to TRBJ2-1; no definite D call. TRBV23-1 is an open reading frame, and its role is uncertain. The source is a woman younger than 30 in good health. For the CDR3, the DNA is TGCGCCAGCAGTAAGCCCCCAGGTAACAATGAGCAGTTCTTC. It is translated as CASSKPPGNNEQFF.